A selection of T cell receptor beta chains follows, all from one sample in a study of T cell responses to AZD1222 COVID-19 vaccine. Sequenced by immunoSEQ multiplex PCR; TCRdb stores in-frame clones only, minus some. The sample comprises about 76,000 clones, 70% to 80% of which are singletons, and approximately 30% rests with the top ten. This specimen consisted of peripheral blood, obtained 28 days after the second dose of the MenACWY control vaccine. Receptors were obtained from an adult who received the MenACWY meningococcal vaccine as a control. Each CDR3 is given with its conserved first and last residue. The D gene is left open where the match is weak. The size of a clone is reported for some rows only, either as once, few or many, or as a class for expanded clones.

CDR3nt	CDR3aa	d_gene	abundance	v_gene	j_gene
TGTGCCACCAGCAGAGCTAGGGGGACTAATGAAAAACTGTTTTTT	CATSRARGTNEKLFF	NA	once	TRBV15	TRBJ1-4
TGTGCCAGCAGCTTAAGGACGCCGCTGGACGAAAAACTGTTTTTT	CASSLRTPLDEKLFF	NA	NA	TRBV7-9	TRBJ1-4
TGTGCCAGCAGCTTAGACAGAATGAACACCGGGGAGCTGTTTTTT	CASSLDRMNTGELFF	NA	NA	TRBV11-2	TRBJ2-2
TGCGCCAGCAGCTTCCGGGACAGGGCCACTGAAGCTTTCTTT	CASSFRDRATEAFF	TRBD1	NA	TRBV5-1	TRBJ1-1
TGTGCCTGGAGTGGGCTAGCGTACAATGAGCAGTTCTTC	CAWSGLAYNEQFF	NA	NA	TRBV30	TRBJ2-1
TGTGCCAGCAGCTTAGCGGGGGGTGGGTATAGCAATCAGCCCCAGCATTTT	CASSLAGGGYSNQPQHF	NA	NA	TRBV7-2	TRBJ1-5
TGTGCCAGCAGCTTCCGAACCCCCTACGAGCAGTACTTC	CASSFRTPYEQYF	NA	NA	TRBV7-2	TRBJ2-7
TGTGCCAGCAGGGACGCCGGTGATGCCGGGGAGCTGTTTTTT	CASRDAGDAGELFF	NA	NA	TRBV6-5	TRBJ2-2
TGTGCCTGGATCATAGGGACAGGGGGAGATGGCTACACCTTC	CAWIIGTGGDGYTF	TRBD1	NA	TRBV30	TRBJ1-2
TGTGCCAGCAGCCCCCGACAGGGAGGGAACGCTTCACCCCTCCACTTT	CASSPRQGGNASPLHF	TRBD1	NA	TRBV7-8	TRBJ1-6
TGTGCCAGCAGCTTACTCTCGAACACTGAAGCTTTCTTT	CASSLLSNTEAFF	NA	NA	TRBV7-8	TRBJ1-1
TGTGCCAGCAGCTTAATGGGCTTCAACAATGAGCAGTTCTTC	CASSLMGFNNEQFF	NA	NA	TRBV7-3	TRBJ2-1
TGTGCCAGCAGCTTAACCTTAGGACTGGAGATGAACACTGAAGCTTTCTTT	CASSLTLGLEMNTEAFF	NA	NA	TRBV7-3	TRBJ1-1
TGTGCCAGCTCACTCAGGGCTGCCGATTACGAGCAGTACTTC	CASSLRAADYEQYF	NA	NA	TRBV18	TRBJ2-7
TGTGCCAGAAGCTTGGATCCAAGGGCCCAGGTTTGGAGGGTTCTCTACGAGCAGTACTTC	CARSLDPRAQVWRVLYEQYF	NA	NA	TRBV5-3	TRBJ2-7
TGTGCCAGCAGCCCCGGGACCCCGACTTTTCGAGGCTACACCTTC	CASSPGTPTFRGYTF	NA	NA	TRBV7-9	TRBJ1-2
TGTGCCAGCAGCGTAGTGAACGGGGAGCTGTTTTTT	CASSVVNGELFF	NA	NA	TRBV9	TRBJ2-2
TGTGCCAGCAGTTTATCCCCCCAACGTTTGCAGTTCTTC	CASSLSPQRLQFF	NA	NA	TRBV28	TRBJ2-1
TGTGCCAGCAGCTTCAGAGGTGGTGAAAAACTGTTTTTT	CASSFRGGEKLFF	NA	NA	TRBV13	TRBJ1-4
TGTGCCAGCAGGTCGGACCTTAGTGTTCCTGAAGCTTTCTTT	CASRSDLSVPEAFF	NA	few	TRBV6-5	TRBJ1-1
TGTGCCGGAGAACAGGGGGCCTCCGTAAATTCACCCCTCCACTTT	CAGEQGASVNSPLHF	TRBD1	NA	TRBV30	TRBJ1-6
TGCGCCAGCAGCCAAGATAATTCCAGGGCCACCGGGGAGCTGTTTTTT	CASSQDNSRATGELFF	NA	NA	TRBV4-3	TRBJ2-2
TGTGCCAGCTTTCACCTCTTGGGACAGGGGGCGAAACTGGGGATCGGGGAGCTGTTTTTT	CASFHLLGQGAKLGIGELFF	TRBD1	NA	TRBV7-3	TRBJ2-2
TGTGCCAGCAGCTTTCAGGGTACACTCACAGATACGCAGTATTTT	CASSFQGTLTDTQYF	NA	NA	TRBV5-4	TRBJ2-3
TGTGCCAGCAGCCCTCTAATGGGAGGGAGACCAACTAATGAAAAACTGTTTTTT	CASSPLMGGRPTNEKLFF	NA	few	TRBV6-2/TRBV6-3	TRBJ1-4
TGTGCCAGCAGTTACTCGACAGGGAAGGGAGGCTACACCTTC	CASSYSTGKGGYTF	TRBD1	NA	TRBV6-5	TRBJ1-2
TGTGCCAGTAGTATAGGGGCCCTTGCGGGGGGGCGGAATGAGCAGTTCTTC	CASSIGALAGGRNEQFF	TRBD2	NA	TRBV19	TRBJ2-1
TGTGCCAGCAGAAGCGGGGGGGCGAACCAAGAGACCCAGTACTTC	CASRSGGANQETQYF	TRBD2	NA	TRBV7-2	TRBJ2-5
TGTGCCACCTCACCTGGGGGGGATCAAGAGACCCAGTACTTC	CATSPGGDQETQYF	TRBD2	NA	TRBV9	TRBJ2-5
TGTGCCACCAGTGAAGGGACAGGGTATGGCTACACCTTC	CATSEGTGYGYTF	TRBD1	NA	TRBV24-1	TRBJ1-2
TGTGCCAGCAGCCCCGCGACAGGGACTATGAACACTGAAGCTTTCTTT	CASSPATGTMNTEAFF	TRBD1	once	TRBV2	TRBJ1-1
TGTGCCAGCAGCGCGACAGGGAATAATTCACCCCTCCACTTT	CASSATGNNSPLHF	TRBD1	NA	TRBV5-4	TRBJ1-6
TGTGCCAGCAGTGAAGGCTCACCCCTCCACTTT	CASSEGSPLHF	NA	NA	TRBV2	TRBJ1-6
TGTGCCAGTAGTATTTGGGTGGGACTACGGGCTAGCAATGAGCAGTTCTTC	CASSIWVGLRASNEQFF	TRBD2	NA	TRBV19	TRBJ2-1
TGTGCCAGCAGCTTGGTAGGGCACATGGGGATGGGGGATGAGCAGTTCTTC	CASSLVGHMGMGDEQFF	NA	NA	TRBV5-4	TRBJ2-1
TGTGCCAGCTCACACGGTTCTGGGGTCGGGGCTGAAGCTTTCTTT	CASSHGSGVGAEAFF	NA	NA	TRBV18	TRBJ1-1
TGTGCCAGCAGTTTTCGGAATTTACCCCTCCACTTT	CASSFRNLPLHF	NA	once	TRBV27	TRBJ1-6
TGCGCCAGCAGCCCCAACGCGGGGGGACATTACAATGAGCAGTTCTTC	CASSPNAGGHYNEQFF	TRBD2	NA	TRBV5-1	TRBJ2-1
TGTGCCAGCAGCCAAGGGGACGGATTGGGCAATCAGCCCCAGCATTTT	CASSQGDGLGNQPQHF	NA	NA	TRBV4-2	TRBJ1-5
TGTGCCAGCTCGCCTACAGTGAAACCCGCAACTAATGAAAAACTGTTTTTT	CASSPTVKPATNEKLFF	NA	NA	TRBV18	TRBJ1-4
TGTGCCAGCAGCTCCGGACTGAATGAGCAGTTCTTC	CASSSGLNEQFF	NA	once	TRBV11-3	TRBJ2-1
TGTGCCAGTAGTATGGGAGGGCCTCCTAATGAAAAACTGTTTTTT	CASSMGGPPNEKLFF	NA	once	TRBV19	TRBJ1-4
TGTGCCAGCAGCTTATCGTTTGGGAATGGCTACACCTTC	CASSLSFGNGYTF	NA	NA	TRBV7-3	TRBJ1-2
TGTGCCTGGAGTATGGACAGACGCAATCAGCCCCAGCATTTT	CAWSMDRRNQPQHF	NA	NA	TRBV30	TRBJ1-5
TGTGCCAGCAGCCATCGACAGGGTGGAAGGGATGGCTACACCTTC	CASSHRQGGRDGYTF	TRBD1	few	TRBV5-4	TRBJ1-2
TGTGCCTGGGATACCACAGGAACCACGAACACTGAAGCTTTCTTT	CAWDTTGTTNTEAFF	NA	NA	TRBV30	TRBJ1-1
TGTGCCAGCAGCTTGGCCCAACCGGGGAATGGCTACACCTTC	CASSLAQPGNGYTF	NA	NA	TRBV5-6	TRBJ1-2
TGTGCCAGTAGACCCTCGGGCCGGATCTATGGCTACACCTTC	CASRPSGRIYGYTF	NA	few	TRBV19	TRBJ1-2
TGTGCCAGCAGGTGGCTAGCGGGAGGTAGCACAGATACGCAGTATTTT	CASRWLAGGSTDTQYF	TRBD2	NA	TRBV7-8	TRBJ2-3
TGTGCCAGCAGTCCTCTCGCGGGAGGGAACACAGATACGCAGTATTTT	CASSPLAGGNTDTQYF	TRBD2	few	TRBV7-6	TRBJ2-3
TGTGCCAGCAGCTTCCCGGGACAGGGGGTACATGGCTACACCTTC	CASSFPGQGVHGYTF	TRBD1	NA	TRBV5-4	TRBJ1-2
TGTGCCAGCAGCCAAGGCGGATGGCTCACTGAAGCTTTCTTT	CASSQGGWLTEAFF	NA	NA	TRBV3-1/TRBV3-2	TRBJ1-1
TGTGCCAGCAGCCGAGCCTCCGGGATCAATTCACCCCTCCACTTT	CASSRASGINSPLHF	NA	NA	TRBV5-6	TRBJ1-6
TGTGCCAGCAGCTACACAGGGAGGACTGAAGCTTTCTTT	CASSYTGRTEAFF	NA	NA	TRBV7-8	TRBJ1-1